This TCR beta chain derives from a study of control samples from healthy donors and cancer patients. Assay used: immunoSEQ multiplex PCR; TCRdb lists only in-frame clones, some missing. Of some 110,000 clones in the sample, around 89% were seen once. The sample comprised blood. This TCR was recovered from a woman aged 70-85 years in good health.

The CDR3 bases are TGTGCCAGCAGTTACCCACTAGCTCCGACGGGGGAGCAGTACTTC. Protein sequence: CASSYPLAPTGEQYF. The V gene is TRBV6-2 or TRBV6-3, the J gene TRBJ2-7, with D perhaps matching TRBD2 (6 bases). The ends were cut back, 2 bases at V and 7 bases at J, with 18 bases in the middle. This CDR3 has 15 residues. Germline V gene data show CDR1 as MNHEY and CDR2 as SVGEGT.